Listed here are 21 T cell receptor beta chains from one sample, sequenced in a study of technical replicates of blood from a few donors (dated by TCRdb to about 2017). Libraries were made using the immunoSEQ multiplex PCR assay. The source is immuneACCESS, and TCRdb retained only in-frame sequences with V and J called. Part of the clones is not carried over; for the studies checked, unresolved V genes explain less than half of this, and the remainder is unexplained. The sample table records 60,000 to 75,000 clones; about 97% of these occur just once. Of the sample, around 0.3% falls within the top ten clones. Sequenced material: T cells isolated from PBMCs. All receptors derive from a human donor in good health.

This rearrangement joins TRBV2 to TRBJ1-4; D call uncertain. Trimming took 5 bases from V and 3 from J, leaving 13 bases between them. This CDR3 region has 15 residues. Germline CDR1 is SNHLY and CDR2 is FYNNEI. CDR3 nucleotide sequence: TGTGCCAGCAGTCCCTTGGCAGTGGCTAATGAAAAACTGTTTTTT. Its protein product is CASSPLAVANEKLFF.

V usage is TRBV25-1 and J usage is TRBJ1-4; 7 positions match TRBD1. The CDR3 consists of 14 residues. The V segment lost 6 bases and the J segment 5 bases; nucleotides outside the gene matches: 6. CDR1 is MGHDK and CDR2 is SYGVNS in the germline V gene. CDR3 residues: CASSGQVYNEKLFF. Here the CDR3 DNA reads TGTGCCAGCAGCGGACAGGTTTACAATGAAAAACTGTTTTTT.

This chain uses TRBV6-6 with TRBJ2-3, with a weak D call TRBD1 (6 bases). V lost 5 bases to trimming and J lost 2 bases, with 14 bases between them. CDR3 size: 15 residues. Germline assignment: CDR1 MNHNY and CDR2 SVGAGI (reference sequence). The DNA of the CDR3 is TGTGCCAGCAGTGAGGACAGTCTACTCACAGATACGCAGTATTTT. Translated: CASSEDSLLTDTQYF.

The rearrangement links TRBV4-2 to TRBJ1-1, with D tentatively TRBD1 (5 bases). CDR3 size: 13 residues. The V gene's germline CDR1 is LGHNA and CDR2 YNFKEQ. The V gene lost 1 base and the J gene lost 5 bases, with 8 bases spanning the gap. The CDR3 region is CASSQVSGTEAFF. The CDR3 DNA reads as TGTGCCAGCAGCCAAGTGTCAGGGACTGAAGCTTTCTTT.

This sequence joins TRBV13 and TRBJ2-5; D unclear. The CDR3 is made up of 13 amino acids. V shed 5 bases and J shed 1 base, with 8 bases lying between them. CDR1 is PRHDT and CDR2 is FYEKMQ in the germline V gene (reference sequence). This chain's CDR3 is CASSVRVQETQYF. The DNA for the CDR3 is TGTGCCAGCAGCGTCCGAGTCCAAGAGACCCAGTACTTC.

V gene TRBV27 combines with J gene TRBJ2-1, with D possibly being TRBD2 (7 bases). V lost 6 bases to trimming and J lost 12 bases, with 24 bases between them. Per germline, CDR1 MNHEY and CDR2 SMNVEV (reference sequence). The CDR3 loop spans 15 amino acids. The CDR3 nucleotides are TGTGCCAGCAGCCCCAACCTACAGGGACTACCGAGGCAGTTCTTC. Translation gives CASSPNLQGLPRQFF.

The chain recombines TRBV5-1 with TRBJ1-1; TRBD1 aligns across 7 bases. Trimming took 1 base from V and 5 from J; bases not matched to a gene: 8. The CDR3 consists of 15 residues. Germline V gives CDR1 SGHRS, CDR2 YFSETQ. The CDR3 reads CASSLRGQGDTEAFF. DNA for the CDR3: TGCGCCAGCAGCTTGCGAGGTCAGGGGGATACTGAAGCTTTCTTT. Using reference TRBV5-1 and TRBJ1-1 for the parts outside the CDR3, the full variable domain is KAGVTQTPRYLIKTRGQQVTLSCSPISGHRSVSWYQQTPGQGLQFLFEYFSETQRNKGNFPGRFSGRQFSNSRSEMNVSTLELGDSALYLCASSLRGQGDTEAFFGQGTRLTVV.

V usage is TRBV5-5 and J usage is TRBJ1-1; possible D gene TRBD1, 5 bases. The CDR3 sequence is 12 residues long. Germline V CDR1 and CDR2: SGHKS, YYEKEE (reference sequence). Trimming stripped 4 bases from V and 3 bases from J, with 7 bases between. CDR3 sequence: CASSGGYTEAFF. CDR3 in DNA: TGTGCCAGCAGCGGGGGGTACACTGAAGCTTTCTTT.

The V gene is TRBV28, the J gene TRBJ1-2, with D possibly being TRBD1 (6 bases). The CDR3 sequence is 15 residues long. CDR1 is MDHEN, CDR2 SYDVKM, per germline. V lost 6 bases and J 4 bases, leaving 18 bases between the germline ends. CDR3: CASRNLAGGAYGYTF. The CDR3 DNA reads TGTGCCAGCAGAAACCTCGCGGGGGGCGCCTATGGCTACACCTTC.

The V call is TRBV6-5, the J call TRBJ1-2; 7 nucleotides align to TRBD1. Germline values: CDR1 MNHEY, CDR2 SVGAGI. The CDR3 spans 13 residues. With V trimmed by 6 bases and J by 4 bases, 5 bases remained unmatched. The CDR3 loop is CASSPTGAYGYTF. The CDR3 region has the DNA TGTGCCAGCAGCCCTACAGGGGCCTATGGCTACACCTTC.

This chain links TRBV6-1 with TRBJ1-3; D not certain. The V gene's germline CDR1 is MNHNS and CDR2 SASEGT. V was pared by 1 base and J by 0 bases, with 7 bases between. This CDR3 region has 15 residues. The CDR3 region is CASSEGHYSGNTIYF. The CDR3 nucleotides are TGTGCCAGCAGTGAAGGACATTACTCTGGAAACACCATATATTTT.

This clone was found once. The CDR3 here is CASSRSTSGIGGNEQYF. The CDR3 region has the DNA TGTGCCAGCAGCCGTTCGACTAGCGGGATAGGCGGGAACGAGCAGTACTTC. The rearrangement links TRBV5-4 to TRBJ2-7, with 11 nucleotides matching TRBD2. Germline V gives CDR1 SGHNT, CDR2 YYREEE (reference sequence). With V trimmed by 4 bases and J by 5 bases, 14 bases remained unmatched. The CDR3 runs to 17 residues. Combining the CDR3 with reference TRBV5-4 and TRBJ2-7 gives the whole variable domain ETGVTQSPTHLIKTRGQQVTLRCSSQSGHNTVSWYQQALGQGPQFIFQYYREEENGRGNFPPRFSGLQFPNYSSELNVNALELDDSALYLCASSRSTSGIGGNEQYFGPGTRLTVT.

The V call is TRBV28, the J call TRBJ1-1; 8 nucleotides align to TRBD1. Germline-derived CDR1 and CDR2 are MDHEN and SYDVKM. V lost 5 bases, J lost 5 bases, and 16 bases stayed unmatched. The CDR3 has 17 residues. The CDR3 DNA is TGTGCCAGCAGTCCCATACCATATACAGGGGGTTGGACTGAAGCTTTCTTT. Protein product: CASSPIPYTGGWTEAFF. Using reference TRBV28 and TRBJ1-1 for the parts outside the CDR3, the full variable domain is DVKVTQSSRYLVKRTGEKVFLECVQDMDHENMFWYRQDPGLGLRLIYFSYDVKMKEKGDIPEGYSVSREKKERFSLILESASTNQTSMYLCASSPIPYTGGWTEAFFGQGTRLTVV.

The chain uses TRBV7-9 and TRBJ1-2; 7 nucleotides agree with TRBD1. The trim removed 2 bases at V and 4 bases at J, leaving 4 bases unmatched. The CDR3 is 14 amino acids. Germline CDR1 reads SEHNR; CDR2 reads FQNEAQ (reference sequence). In nucleotides, the CDR3 is TGTGCCAGCAGCTTATTAGGGACAGTCTATGGCTACACCTTC. This sequence encodes CASSLLGTVYGYTF.

The J gene is TRBJ2-5, the V gene TRBV13; tentatively, D is TRBD1 (6 bases). The CDR3 runs to 16 residues. V lost 4 bases, J lost 7 bases, and 22 bases lay in between. Per the germline V gene, CDR1 is PRHDT and CDR2 is FYEKMQ (reference sequence). The CDR3: CASSSLLDRYRGTQYF. For the CDR3, the DNA is TGTGCCAGCAGCTCCCTACTCGACAGGTACCGGGGGACCCAGTACTTC.

This rearrangement joins TRBV6-5 to TRBJ1-1; 7 positions agree with TRBD1. Losses at the gene ends were 7 bases for V and 7 bases for J; bases not matched to a gene: 9. The CDR3 contains 13 residues. Germline V CDR1 and CDR2: MNHEY, SVGAGI. CDR3 region: CASISTGFGEAFF. The CDR3 nucleotides read TGTGCCAGCATCTCGACAGGGTTCGGTGAAGCTTTCTTT.

This sequence joins TRBV2 and TRBJ2-7; 11 nucleotides align to TRBD2. The CDR3 is 15 amino acids. From germline, CDR1 is SNHLY and CDR2 FYNNEI. With V trimmed by 1 base and J by 3 bases, 2 bases remained unmatched. The CDR3 nucleotides are TGTGCCAGCAGTGAAGGACTAGCGGGGATCTACGAGCAGTACTTC. This sequence encodes CASSEGLAGIYEQYF.

The J gene is TRBJ2-1, the V gene TRBV6-6; D not resolved. Trimming cost V 3 bases and J 1 base, with 10 bases left between them. The CDR3 spans 15 residues. CDR1 is MNHNY and CDR2 is SVGAGI in the germline V gene (reference sequence). The CDR3 DNA sequence: TGTGCCAGCAGTTATTCGAGCGAGTCCTACAATGAGCAGTTCTTC. Translated, it gives CASSYSSESYNEQFF.

The V call is TRBV10-1, the J call TRBJ1-1; 7 bases map to TRBD1. The CDR3 covers 13 residues. In germline, CDR1 is WNHNN, CDR2 SYGVQD (reference sequence). V gave up 2 bases and J gave up 6 bases; unmatched junction bases: 3. The CDR3 is CASSEARGAEAFF. CDR3 nucleotide sequence: TGCGCCAGCAGTGAGGCCAGGGGGGCTGAAGCTTTCTTT.

The chain is built from TRBV28 and TRBJ2-7; 12 bases align to TRBD2. The trim removed 6 bases at V and 6 bases at J, leaving 12 bases unmatched. The CDR3 spans 16 residues. Germline CDR1 reads MDHEN; CDR2 reads SYDVKM. Here the CDR3 DNA reads TGTGCCAGCAGCCTCCCCCTAGCGGGAGGGCCCATCGAGCAGTACTTC. It yields the protein CASSLPLAGGPIEQYF. The full variable domain, with the rest looked up from reference TRBV28 and TRBJ2-7, is DVKVTQSSRYLVKRTGEKVFLECVQDMDHENMFWYRQDPGLGLRLIYFSYDVKMKEKGDIPEGYSVSREKKERFSLILESASTNQTSMYLCASSLPLAGGPIEQYFGPGTRLTVT.

This clone occurred a few times. The chain carries TRBV28 and TRBJ1-5; 7 nucleotides align to TRBD1. This CDR3 comprises 15 residues. Germline-derived CDR1 and CDR2 are MDHEN and SYDVKM. Trimming removed 1 base from V and 9 bases from J; junction bases left unmatched: 9. The CDR3 spells CASSLLDRAIGPQHF. The CDR3 DNA follows: TGTGCCAGCAGTTTATTAGACAGGGCCATCGGGCCCCAGCATTTT.